These 4 T cell receptor beta chains originate from one sample sequenced in a study of T cell responses to AZD1222 COVID-19 vaccine. Generated by immunoSEQ multiplex PCR, the TCRdb table keeps only in-frame clones and is missing some. The sample has around 140,000 clones, roughly 92% seen once. The sample here was peripheral blood, taken on day 0 of AZD1222 vaccination. These receptors were taken from an adult in good health.

The J gene is TRBJ2-3, the V gene TRBV10-3, with D perhaps TRBD1 (6 bases). The V gene lost 2 bases and the J gene lost 2 bases, with 14 bases spanning the gap. Germline lookup yields CDR1 ENHRY and CDR2 SYGVKD. This CDR3 is built from 16 residues. In DNA form, the CDR3 reads TGTGCCATCAGTGAGCCCGAGGGGGTTTCCACAGATACGCAGTATTTT. This gives the protein CAISEPEGVSTDTQYF.

The CDR3 here is CATSRERQGQETQYF. CDR3 nucleotide sequence: TGTGCCACCAGCAGAGAAAGACAGGGGCAAGAGACCCAGTACTTC. This chain links TRBV15 with TRBJ2-5; 8 bases are shared with TRBD1. Germline CDR1 LNHNV, CDR2 YYDKDF (reference sequence). CDR3 size: 15 residues. The junction had 2 bases not matched to a gene; V was cut back by 0 bases and J by 2 bases.

The chain combines TRBV3-1 (or the pseudogene TRBV3-2) with TRBJ1-1, with unresolved D. The CDR3 extends over 13 amino acids. Trimming cost V 1 base and J 4 bases, with 7 bases left between them. Germline V gene lookup returns CDR1 LGHDT and CDR2 YNNKEL (reference sequence). The CDR3, as DNA: TGTGCCAGCAGCCAAGGCGATTTCACTGAAGCTTTCTTT. Translating gives CASSQGDFTEAFF.

V gene TRBV10-3 combines with J gene TRBJ2-7; D is possibly TRBD1 (6 bases). This CDR3 is built from 13 residues. CDR1 and CDR2 (germline): ENHRY, SYGVKD. V was clipped by 11 bases and J by 3 bases, with 17 bases between them. The CDR3 DNA sequence: TGTGCCTCCAGGGGTGGTGAGGGCTACGAGCAGTACTTC. Protein: CASRGGEGYEQYF.